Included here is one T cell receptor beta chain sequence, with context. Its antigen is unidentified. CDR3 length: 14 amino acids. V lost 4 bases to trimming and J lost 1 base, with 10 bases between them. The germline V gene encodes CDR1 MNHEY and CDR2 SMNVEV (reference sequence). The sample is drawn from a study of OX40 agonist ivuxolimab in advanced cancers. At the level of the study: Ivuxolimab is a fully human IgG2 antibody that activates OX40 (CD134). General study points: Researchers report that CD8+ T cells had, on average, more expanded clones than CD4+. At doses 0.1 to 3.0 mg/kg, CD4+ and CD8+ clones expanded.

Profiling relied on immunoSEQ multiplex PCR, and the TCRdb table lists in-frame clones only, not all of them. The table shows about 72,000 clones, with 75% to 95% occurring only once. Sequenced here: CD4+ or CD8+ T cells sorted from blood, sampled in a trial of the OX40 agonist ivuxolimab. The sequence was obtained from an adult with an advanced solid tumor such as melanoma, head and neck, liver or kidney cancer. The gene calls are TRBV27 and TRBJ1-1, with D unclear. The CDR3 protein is CASSWGAGNTEAFF. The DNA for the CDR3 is TGTGCCAGCAGTTGGGGTGCAGGGAACACTGAAGCTTTCTTT.